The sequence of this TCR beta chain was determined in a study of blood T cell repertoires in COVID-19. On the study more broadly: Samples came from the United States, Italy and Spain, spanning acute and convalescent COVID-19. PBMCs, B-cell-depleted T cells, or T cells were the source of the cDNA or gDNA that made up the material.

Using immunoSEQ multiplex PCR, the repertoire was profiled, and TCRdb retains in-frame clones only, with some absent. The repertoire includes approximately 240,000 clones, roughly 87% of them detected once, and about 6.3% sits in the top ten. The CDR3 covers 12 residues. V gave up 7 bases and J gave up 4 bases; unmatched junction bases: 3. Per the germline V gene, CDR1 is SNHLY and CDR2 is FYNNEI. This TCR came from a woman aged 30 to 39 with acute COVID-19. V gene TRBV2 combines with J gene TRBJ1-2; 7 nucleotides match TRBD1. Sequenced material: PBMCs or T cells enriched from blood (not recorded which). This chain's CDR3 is CASNWDSYGYTF. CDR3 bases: TGTGCCAGCAATTGGGACAGCTATGGCTACACCTTC.